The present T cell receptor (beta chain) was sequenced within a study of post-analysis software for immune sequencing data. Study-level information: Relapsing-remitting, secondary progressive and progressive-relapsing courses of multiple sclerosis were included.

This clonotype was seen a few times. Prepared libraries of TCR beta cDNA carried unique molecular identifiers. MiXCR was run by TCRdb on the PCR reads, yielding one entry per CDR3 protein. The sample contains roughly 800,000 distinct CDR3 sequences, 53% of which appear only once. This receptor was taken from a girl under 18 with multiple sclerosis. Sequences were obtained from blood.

CDR3 bases: TGCAGCGTCCTACTCTACCCTACGAACACCGGGGAGCTGTTTTTT. This encodes CSVLLYPTNTGELFF. The V and J genes are TRBV29-1 and TRBJ2-2, with D unresolved. The CDR3 contains 15 residues. Germline CDR1 and CDR2: SQVTM and ANQGSEA. V dropped 6 bases and J dropped 0 bases, with 14 bases sitting between them.